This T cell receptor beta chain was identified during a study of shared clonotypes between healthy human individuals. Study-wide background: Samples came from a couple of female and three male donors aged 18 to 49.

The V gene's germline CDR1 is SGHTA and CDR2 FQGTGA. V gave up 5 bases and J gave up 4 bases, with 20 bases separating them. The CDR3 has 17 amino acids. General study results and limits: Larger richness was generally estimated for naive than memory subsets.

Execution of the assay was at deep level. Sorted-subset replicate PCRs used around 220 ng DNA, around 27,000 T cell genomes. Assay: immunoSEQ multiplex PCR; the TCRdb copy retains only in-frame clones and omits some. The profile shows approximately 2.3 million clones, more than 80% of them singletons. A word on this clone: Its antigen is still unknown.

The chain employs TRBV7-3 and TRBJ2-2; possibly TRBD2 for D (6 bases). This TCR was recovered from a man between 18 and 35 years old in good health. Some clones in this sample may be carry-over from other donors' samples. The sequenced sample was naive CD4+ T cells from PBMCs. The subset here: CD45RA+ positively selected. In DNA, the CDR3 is TGTGCCAGCAGCCCCGAGACTCGGCTAGCGATCACCGGGGAGCTGTTTTTT. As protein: CASSPETRLAITGELFF.